What follows describes a single T cell receptor beta chain. Its antigen remains undetermined. Library prep was done by the immunoSEQ multiplex PCR assay. The multiplex PCR relied on a mix of 60 forward primers for TCR Vbeta segments and 13 reverse primers for TCR Jbeta segments. A multiplex PCR assay on genomic DNA amplified the CDR3 region of rearranged TCR beta genes. The Illumina HiSeq System was used to sequence the amplified TCR beta libraries as 87-base-pair reads. In the authors' own workflow: A later analysis tallied roughly 78 million unique TCR beta chains across the 700 or so repertoires, and around 10 million of those chains were shared by two or more donors. Raw reads were error-corrected and collapsed into unique sequences with a nearest-neighbor algorithm that merged closely related sequences to remove PCR and sequencing errors. CDR3 sequences were aligned to IMGT reference sequences to assign V, D and J gene segments. For a sequence to be retained, a match of at least six nucleotides was required to both a V gene segment and a J gene segment. A rearrangement counted as productive if the CDR3 had no stop codons and remained in frame with V and J, and every other rearrangement counted as non-productive. CDR3 was defined according to IMGT convention as the region running from the second conserved V-encoded cysteine to the conserved J-encoded phenylalanine. The earlier analysis of about 500 of the donors excluded sequences that lacked an unambiguous match to a single V gene segment. In an earlier analysis of 450 to 750 of the donors, a V segment was called functional when productive rearrangements were above 56.7%, and segregating when the standard deviation between donors exceeded 5%. To diagnose cytomegalovirus status from the catalog of TCR beta chain sequences, a statistical classification framework was built. V and J gene assignment, in a later analysis, came from comparing TCR nucleotide sequences with IMGT/GENE-DB human TR gene sequences. In a later analysis, CDR3 sequences and most-parsimonious VDJ recombination scenarios were assigned using the TCRdist pipeline. In a later analysis, each TCR beta chain was defined by its CDR3 amino acid sequence together with its V-gene family, and reads without a unique V-gene family were excluded. As a way to deal with suspected cross-contamination and a sequencing artifact, a later analysis dropped under 600 nucleotide sequences that were highly shared and had low generation probability. For each public chain, a later analysis derived a clonal expansion index from normalized ranks of inferred template counts within each repertoire. A later analysis computed generation probabilities with a VDJ recombination model fitted to out-of-frame rearrangements, and checked the results against IGoR. A later analysis scored TCR-TCR, TCR-HLA and TCR-CMV co-occurrence with hypergeometric tests, applying a repertoire-size bias correction to TCR pairs. False discovery rates were estimated in a later analysis by permuting HLA or CMV assignments 20 times. In a later analysis, co-occurring TCRs were grouped using DBSCAN, with TCRdist sequence similarity added in when clustering inside HLA-allele-positive subsets. Repertoires with fewer than 30,000 or more than 120,000 public chains, plus five repertoires with anomalous nucleotide sharing, were excluded from co-occurrence clustering. TCRdb holds this immuneACCESS table with in-frame rearrangements only. Some clones are missing; in checked studies, unresolved V genes explain under half, and the rest has no known cause. V, J and clone size reflect that table, while D and trimming were determined from the DNA. The sample's clone listing holds some 180,000 clones. The ten largest clones take up roughly 6.7% of the sample.

The source of the sample is a study of cytomegalovirus exposure and HLA in healthy donors (dated 2017 in TCRdb). Study-level background: An earlier analysis of under 600 of the donors reported more than 250 Gb of sequence data and more than 90 million unique TCR beta sequences from around 200 million T cells. Across 300 to 500 genotyped donors of the cohort, an average of roughly 250,000 unique TCR beta nucleotide sequences per donor were sequenced, and around 20% of those sequences were non-productive. Every repertoire in the discovery cohort had been generated on one and the same sequencing platform. An earlier analysis of 587 of the donors used high-throughput TCR beta sequencing to judge whether each TCR beta V gene segment behaved as functional or pseudogenic. The study combined high-throughput TCR immunosequencing, statistical association of individual TCRs with disease status, and machine learning to predict cytomegalovirus infection status. A later genetic analysis used genome-wide SNP genotypes for about 55% of the 666 donors, treating that subset as a discovery cohort. The number of donors typed differed by locus, with 629-630 for A, B, C, DRB1 and DQB1, about 500 for DQA1, 600 to 610 for DPA1, and 472 for DPB1. Alongside the repertoire data, information on donor age, sex, ethnicity and CMV serostatus was compiled. Roughly 5 DR-DQ haplotypes were treated as single units for association and clustering because of strong linkage in the cohort. The study used immunosequencing to profile the T cell repertoires of about 670 subjects and linked those repertoires to cytomegalovirus serostatus. Among the approximately 400 genotyped donors, around 79% belonged to the genetic ancestry cluster associated with self-reported Caucasian donors. In addition to the first cohort of 650 to 750 subjects, a separate validation cohort of approximately 120 different subjects was used. HLA typing included class I and class II loci at four-digit resolution. In a later analysis, previously published TCR beta repertoires from some 640 donors were re-analyzed and high-resolution HLA genotyping was added so that TCR occurrence patterns could be studied. In the later analysis, no new phenotypic data were used to find candidate immune exposures; instead, reliance was placed on TCR beta sequences and their occurrence across donors. An early release covering approximately 600 HLA-typed donors comprised approximately 300 gigabases of sequencing data and roughly 86 million unique TCR sequences. The aim of the study was to test whether cataloging public T cell receptors could identify signatures of past pathogen exposure.

Results the study describes overall, beyond this receptor: Compared with the approximately 720-donor mean, donors in an Asian-associated ancestry cluster had fewer N-insertions in productive TCRs, according to a later genetic analysis. In vitro tests confirmed that a few of the cytomegalovirus-associated TCR beta chains recognize cytomegalovirus antigens. A later genetic analysis associated a missense DCLRE1C variant with V-gene and J-gene trimming of TCR beta chains, and an independent cohort replicated the association. The authors suggested that the approach could potentially be generalized to other disease states and immunological phenotypes. A later analysis associated 15,000 to 20,000 TCR beta sequences with specific HLA alleles at a false discovery rate of 0.05. Some IMGT-functional V segments, including TRBV6-2 and TRBV6-3, could not be distinguished by the 87-base-pair reads and were therefore excluded. Most TCR sequences were observed very rarely across donors, whereas some public TCRs were present in many individuals. HLA typing was unavailable for some donors at each locus, so association tests used only the typed subset. Correlated functional status among segregating V segments might be attributable to linkage disequilibrium, but an unknown experimental factor could not be ruled out. This cohort had only TCR beta chains sequenced, and the lack of alpha or paired-chain data limited which features could be detected. The presence/absence analyses assumed that sequencing depth was roughly uniform across donors, and that assumption may not be true. In an earlier analysis of approximately 590 of the donors, most TCR beta V segments appeared in productive rearrangements about 90% or about 30% of the time, broadly matching IMGT annotations. When HLA alleles, especially DR and DQ, strongly co-occurred, TCR associations were difficult to assign to individual alleles. A further reported finding was that TCR beta sequences accurately predicted the HLA-A and HLA-B alleles for most subjects in the first cohort. A cluster of highly shared sequence variants was judged likely to be a technical artifact of the sequencing pipeline. In a later analysis, several top co-occurrence clusters were reported to appear linked to parvovirus B19, influenza, CMV and Epstein-Barr virus. In both the original and validation cohorts, the classifier was reported to diagnose cytomegalovirus status with high specificity and sensitivity. The study listed 150 to 200 TCR beta chains as associated with cytomegalovirus. A later analysis found that TCR association rates varied across HLA loci, with DRB1 alleles showing the most associated TCRs and HLA-C alleles the fewest. A later analysis found that HLA-associated TCR beta chains were more clonally expanded and had lower generation probabilities than equally common non-associated chains. The only immune exposure information available for the cohort was CMV serostatus. Because counts were too low, more than 15 rarely observed V segments, including chromosome 9 orphons, were left out of the earlier analysis of 500 to 750 of the donors. A later analysis found that most CMV-associated TCR beta chains appeared HLA-restricted, with HLA associations seemingly driven largely by CMV exposure.

According to the germline V gene, CDR1 reads SGHNT and CDR2 reads YENEEA. Counted from cysteine to phenylalanine, this CDR3 has 16 amino acids. Kept here is only the CDR3 DNA, which spans 48 bases and is read in frame from base 1. V gives up 5 bases and J gives up 4 bases, and the segment between their germline ends measures 18 bases. The cohort was made up of 500 to 800 healthy bone marrow donors. At the time of sampling, every cohort member was nominally healthy, though immune exposures that went unrecorded were likely present. The donor was CMV seronegative and was included in the group of a few hundred seronegative cohort members. A peripheral blood sample was provided by each donor, and peripheral blood mononuclear cells were used for TCR beta sequencing. Genomic DNA was extracted from the blood cell samples with the Qiagen DNeasy Blood Extraction Kit.

The receptor chain draws on TRBV11-3 and TRBJ2-1; the D gene is unclear. Input material: PBMCs. The receptor was isolated from a man between 25 and 39 years old in good health and CMV-seronegative. The nucleotide sequence is TGTGCCAGCAGCCCCCCTCTGCAGTTCTCTTACAATGAGCAGTTCTTC. It translates as CASSPPLQFSYNEQFF.